This is a list of T cell receptor beta chains from one sample in a study of blood T cell repertoires in COVID-19. Sequencing used immunoSEQ multiplex PCR; TCRdb keeps in-frame clones, though not all of them. The sample holds 110,000 or so clones, 70% to 90% seen once. Sequenced input: peripheral blood. These receptors all come from an older woman who had recovered from COVID-19. Each CDR3 is given with its conserved first and last residue. The order of the fields is D gene, V gene, clone size, CDR3 length, J gene, CDR3 DNA, CDR3 protein. D genes are given only for firm matches. Clone size, where shown, is once, few, many, or a class for clones that have expanded.

D: NA; V: TRBV6-5; size: once; length: 14; J: TRBJ1-2; DNA: TGTGCCAGCGGTTCAACAGCAACCTACTATGGCTACACCTTC; CDR3: CASGSTATYYGYTF
D: NA; V: TRBV6-6; size: NA; length: 13; J: TRBJ1-1; DNA: TGTGCCAGCAGTTACTCAGGGGTCACTGAAGCTTTCTTT; CDR3: CASSYSGVTEAFF
D: TRBD2; V: TRBV5-1; size: NA; length: 16; J: TRBJ2-1; DNA: TGCGCCAGCAGCTTAATGACTAGCAGGTCCCATAATGAGCAGTTCTTC; CDR3: CASSLMTSRSHNEQFF
D: NA; V: TRBV5-1; size: NA; length: 15; J: TRBJ2-2; DNA: TGCGCCAGCAGCTTCGAGGGATTCAACACCGGGGAGCTGTTTTTT; CDR3: CASSFEGFNTGELFF
D: TRBD1; V: TRBV6-1; size: NA; length: 16; J: TRBJ1-2; DNA: TGTGCCAGCAGTGTAGCACCGGGACAGGGACTTTATGGCTACACCTTC; CDR3: CASSVAPGQGLYGYTF
D: TRBD1; V: TRBV28; size: NA; length: 14; J: TRBJ1-2; DNA: TGTGCCAGCAGTCCGATGGGACAGGGGGATGGCTACACCTTC; CDR3: CASSPMGQGDGYTF
D: TRBD1; V: TRBV7-2; size: NA; length: 14; J: TRBJ1-2; DNA: TGTGCCAGCGGGCAGAAGGACAGGGGGTATGGCTACACCTTC; CDR3: CASGQKDRGYGYTF
D: NA; V: TRBV5-5; size: once; length: 10; J: TRBJ1-2; DNA: TGTGCCAGCAGCCTCTATGGCTACACCTTC; CDR3: CASSLYGYTF
D: TRBD1; V: TRBV28; size: NA; length: 12; J: TRBJ1-2; DNA: TGTGCCAGCAGCCTGAGGGGACAGGGCCTTGACTTC; CDR3: CASSLRGQGLDF
D: TRBD1; V: TRBV7-9; size: NA; length: 16; J: TRBJ2-1; DNA: TGTGCCAGCAGCCCCCCGAACAGGGGGCGGGATAATGAGCAGTTCTTC; CDR3: CASSPPNRGRDNEQFF
D: NA; V: TRBV4-3; size: NA; length: 15; J: TRBJ1-6; DNA: TGCGCCAGCAGCCTGTCGGGGGGATTGGATTCACCCCTCCACTTT; CDR3: CASSLSGGLDSPLHF
D: NA; V: TRBV10-3; size: NA; length: 14; J: TRBJ1-2; DNA: TGTGCCATCAGGGGGGCAGGGGCCAACTATGGCTACACCTTC; CDR3: CAIRGAGANYGYTF
D: TRBD2; V: TRBV24-1; size: NA; length: 15; J: TRBJ2-7; DNA: TGTGCCACCAGTGATTCGGGCACGGCGGGAGACGAGCAGTACTTC; CDR3: CATSDSGTAGDEQYF
D: TRBD1; V: TRBV9; size: few; length: 14; J: TRBJ1-4; DNA: TGTGCCAGCAGCCCCCTGGACAGGGGTGAAAAACTGTTTTTT; CDR3: CASSPLDRGEKLFF
D: NA; V: TRBV5-1; size: NA; length: 15; J: TRBJ2-2; DNA: TGCGCCAGCAGCGCCCAAGGGGGGAACACCGGGGAGCTGTTTTTT; CDR3: CASSAQGGNTGELFF
D: TRBD1; V: TRBV18; size: few; length: 14; J: TRBJ1-1; DNA: TGTGCCAGCTCACCGGACAGGGTTAGCACTGAAGCTTTCTTT; CDR3: CASSPDRVSTEAFF
D: NA; V: TRBV28; size: NA; length: 12; J: TRBJ1-1; DNA: TGTGCCAGCAGACTCATAGGAGGTGAAGCTTTCTTT; CDR3: CASRLIGGEAFF
D: NA; V: TRBV28; size: few; length: 15; J: TRBJ1-5; DNA: TGTGCCAGCAGTCCCGGTGGGGGGCGGGGGCAGCCCCAGCATTTT; CDR3: CASSPGGGRGQPQHF
D: TRBD1; V: TRBV6-5; size: NA; length: 15; J: TRBJ1-2; DNA: TGTGCCAGCAGTTCCTATACAGGGGGCAACTATGGCTACACCTTC; CDR3: CASSSYTGGNYGYTF
D: TRBD2; V: TRBV28; size: NA; length: 18; J: TRBJ2-3; DNA: TGTGCCAGCAGCTCTCCGCGTGGGCGGGGGGCACTCGCAGATACGCAGTATTTT; CDR3: CASSSPRGRGALADTQYF
D: TRBD1; V: TRBV9; size: NA; length: 14; J: TRBJ2-7; DNA: TGTGCCAGCAGCGCCACGGGACAGACCTACGAGCAGTACTTC; CDR3: CASSATGQTYEQYF
D: NA; V: TRBV15; size: NA; length: 12; J: TRBJ2-5; DNA: TGTGCCACCAGCAGAGAAGGGGGGGCCCAGTACTTC; CDR3: CATSREGGAQYF
D: NA; V: TRBV15; size: NA; length: 17; J: TRBJ1-1; DNA: TGTGCCACCAGCAATACGGGGGGCGCGTCGGGGAACACTGAAGCTTTCTTT; CDR3: CATSNTGGASGNTEAFF
D: NA; V: TRBV14; size: NA; length: 14; J: TRBJ1-4; DNA: TGTGCCAGCAGCCAATATCTCCGGAATGAAAAACTGTTTTTT; CDR3: CASSQYLRNEKLFF
D: NA; V: TRBV18; size: once; length: 16; J: TRBJ2-6; DNA: TGTGCCAGCTCACCAACGGGGGACCCTGGGGCCAACGTCCTGACTTTC; CDR3: CASSPTGDPGANVLTF
D: NA; V: TRBV7-5; size: NA; length: 16; J: TRBJ2-1; DNA: TGTGTCAGAAGCCCCTATACAGGGGGCCCCTACAATGAGCAGTTCTTC; CDR3: CVRSPYTGGPYNEQFF
D: NA; V: TRBV7-3; size: NA; length: 14; J: TRBJ2-2; DNA: TGTGCCAGCAGCTCGGACAGAAACACCGGGGAGCTGTTTTTT; CDR3: CASSSDRNTGELFF
D: NA; V: TRBV11-2; size: once; length: 14; J: TRBJ1-6; DNA: TGTGCCAGCAGCGGGAGCGGCCATAATTCACCCCTCCACTTT; CDR3: CASSGSGHNSPLHF